The entry below describes one TCR beta chain. Its antigen is unidentified. Sample-barcoded 5' priming and a J-beta primer mix drove a second PCR of roughly 7 to 11 cycles. All samples gave at least 2.5 million CDR3-containing paired-end reads. TCRdb redid the calling of the 5' RACE reads with MiXCR, one entry per CDR3 protein. The table records approximately 800,000 distinct CDR3 sequences, around 36% of them present only once. V lost 4 bases and J lost 0, with 7 bases in between. This CDR3 region has 14 residues. The source of the sample is a study of blood T cells in healthy people across ages. Whole-study results and caveats: Per-million-T-cell TCR beta diversity fell roughly linearly with age. With donor CMV status unknown, expanded clonotype changes were possibly confounded.

Sequencing was done on a sample of blood. V gene TRBV12-3 or TRBV12-4 combines with J gene TRBJ1-3; a possible D gene is TRBD1 (6 bases). The sequence was collected from a man between 18 and 35 years old in good health. The chain's CDR3 is CASSSDSSGNTIYF. The DNA of the CDR3 is TGTGCCAGCAGTTCGGACAGCTCTGGAAACACCATATATTTT.